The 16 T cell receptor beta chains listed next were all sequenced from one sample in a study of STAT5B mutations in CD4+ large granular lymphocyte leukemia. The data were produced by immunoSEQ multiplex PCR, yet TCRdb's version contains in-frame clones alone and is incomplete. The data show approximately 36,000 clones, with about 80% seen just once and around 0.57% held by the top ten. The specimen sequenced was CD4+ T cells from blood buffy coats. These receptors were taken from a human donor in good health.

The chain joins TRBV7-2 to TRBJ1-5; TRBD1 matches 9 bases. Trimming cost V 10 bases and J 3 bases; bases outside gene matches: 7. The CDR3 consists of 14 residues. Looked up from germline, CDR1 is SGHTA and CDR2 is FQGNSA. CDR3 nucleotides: TGTGCCACTACAACAGGGGGCCTCAATCAGCCCCAGCATTTT. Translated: CATTTGGLNQPQHF.

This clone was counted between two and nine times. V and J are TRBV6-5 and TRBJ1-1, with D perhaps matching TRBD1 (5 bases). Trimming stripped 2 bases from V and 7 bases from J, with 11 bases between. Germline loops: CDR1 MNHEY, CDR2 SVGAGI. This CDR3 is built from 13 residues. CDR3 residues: CASSYEGTGEAFF. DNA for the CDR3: TGTGCCAGCAGTTACGAGGGGACGGGTGAAGCTTTCTTT.

The CDR3 region is CASSLEPGVGETQYF. CDR3 bases: TGTGCCAGCAGCTTAGAACCGGGGGTGGGGGAGACCCAGTACTTC. The chain couples TRBV11-2 to TRBJ2-5, with D perhaps matching TRBD2 (6 bases). CDR1 is SGHAT, CDR2 FQNNGV, per germline. CDR3 length: 15 residues. V was pared by 0 bases and J by 5 bases, with 13 bases between.

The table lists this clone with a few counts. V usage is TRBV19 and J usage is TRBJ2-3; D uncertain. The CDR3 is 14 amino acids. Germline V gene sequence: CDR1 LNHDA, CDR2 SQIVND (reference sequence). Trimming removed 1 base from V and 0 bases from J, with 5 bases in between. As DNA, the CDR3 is TGTGCCAGTAGTATAGGTGGGAGCACAGATACGCAGTATTTT. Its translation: CASSIGGSTDTQYF.

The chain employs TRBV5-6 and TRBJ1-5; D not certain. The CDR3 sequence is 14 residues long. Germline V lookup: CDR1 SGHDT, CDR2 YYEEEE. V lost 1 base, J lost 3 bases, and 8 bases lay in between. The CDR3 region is CASSLLGHNQPQHF. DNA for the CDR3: TGTGCCAGCAGCTTGCTAGGTCACAATCAGCCCCAGCATTTT. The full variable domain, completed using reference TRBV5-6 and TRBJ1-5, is DAGVTQSPTHLIKTRGQQVTLRCSPKSGHDTVSWYQQALGQGPQFIFQYYEEEERQRGNFPDRFSGHQFPNYSSELNVNALLLGDSALYLCASSLLGHNQPQHFGDGTRLSIL.

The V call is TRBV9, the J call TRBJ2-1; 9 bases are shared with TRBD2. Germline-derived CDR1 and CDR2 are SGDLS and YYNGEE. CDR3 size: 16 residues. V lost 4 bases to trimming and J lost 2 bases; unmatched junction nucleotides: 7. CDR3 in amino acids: CASSMRLAGAYNEQFF. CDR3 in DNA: TGTGCCAGCAGCATGCGTTTAGCGGGAGCCTACAATGAGCAGTTCTTC.

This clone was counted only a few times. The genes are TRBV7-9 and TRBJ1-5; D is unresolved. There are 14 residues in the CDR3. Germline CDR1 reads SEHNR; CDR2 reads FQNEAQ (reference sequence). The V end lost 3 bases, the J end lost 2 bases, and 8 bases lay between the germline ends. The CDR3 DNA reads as TGTGCCAGCAGCTTCGGCAGCGGCAATCAGCCCCAGCATTTT. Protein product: CASSFGSGNQPQHF.

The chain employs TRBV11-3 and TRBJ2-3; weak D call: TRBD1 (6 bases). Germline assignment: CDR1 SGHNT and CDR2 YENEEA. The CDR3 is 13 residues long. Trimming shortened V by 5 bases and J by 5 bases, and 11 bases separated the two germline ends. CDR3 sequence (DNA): TGTGCCAGCAGCCAGCGACAGGTAGATACGCAGTATTTT. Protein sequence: CASSQRQVDTQYF.

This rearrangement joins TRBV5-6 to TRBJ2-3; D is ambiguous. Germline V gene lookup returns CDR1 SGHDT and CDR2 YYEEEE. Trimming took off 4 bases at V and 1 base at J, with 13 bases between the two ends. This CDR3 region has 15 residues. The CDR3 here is CASSTYHSGTDTQYF. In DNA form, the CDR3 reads TGTGCCAGCAGCACATACCATTCCGGCACAGATACGCAGTATTTT. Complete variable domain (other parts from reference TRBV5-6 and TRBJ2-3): DAGVTQSPTHLIKTRGQQVTLRCSPKSGHDTVSWYQQALGQGPQFIFQYYEEEERQRGNFPDRFSGHQFPNYSSELNVNALLLGDSALYLCASSTYHSGTDTQYFGPGTRLTVL.

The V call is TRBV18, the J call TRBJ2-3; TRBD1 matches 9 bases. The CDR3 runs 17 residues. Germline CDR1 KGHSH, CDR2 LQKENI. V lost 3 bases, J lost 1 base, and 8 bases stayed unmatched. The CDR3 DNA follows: TGTGCCAGCTCACCCGACACAGGGGGCATGGGCACAGATACGCAGTATTTT. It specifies CASSPDTGGMGTDTQYF. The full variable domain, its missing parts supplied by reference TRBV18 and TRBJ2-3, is NAGVMQNPRHLVRRRGQEARLRCSPMKGHSHVYWYRQLPEEGLKFMVYLQKENIIDESGMPKERFSAEFPKEGPSILRIQQVVRGDSAAYFCASSPDTGGMGTDTQYFGPGTRLTVL.

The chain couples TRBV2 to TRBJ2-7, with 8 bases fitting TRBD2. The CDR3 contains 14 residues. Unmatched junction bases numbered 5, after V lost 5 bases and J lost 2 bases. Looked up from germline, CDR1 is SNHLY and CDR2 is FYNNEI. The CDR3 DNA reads TGTGCCAGCAGTATTTATAGCGGGACCTACGAGCAGTACTTC. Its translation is CASSIYSGTYEQYF. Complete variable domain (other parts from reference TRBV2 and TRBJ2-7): EPEVTQTPSHQVTQMGQEVILRCVPISNHLYFYWYRQILGQKVEFLVSFYNNEISEKSEIFDDQFSVERPDGSNFTLKIRSTKLEDSAMYFCASSIYSGTYEQYFGPGTRLTVT.

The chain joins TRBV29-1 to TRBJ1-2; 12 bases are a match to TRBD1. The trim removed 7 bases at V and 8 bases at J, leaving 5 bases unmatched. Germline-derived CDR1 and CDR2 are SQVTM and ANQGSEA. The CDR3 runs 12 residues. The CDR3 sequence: CSARDRGRGYTF. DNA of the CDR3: TGCAGCGCTCGGGACAGGGGGCGAGGCTACACCTTC.

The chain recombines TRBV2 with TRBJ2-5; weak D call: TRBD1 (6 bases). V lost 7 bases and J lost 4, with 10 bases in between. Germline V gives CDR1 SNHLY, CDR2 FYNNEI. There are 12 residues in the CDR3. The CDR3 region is CASTPTGETQYF. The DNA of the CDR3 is TGTGCCAGCACACCGACAGGAGAGACCCAGTACTTC. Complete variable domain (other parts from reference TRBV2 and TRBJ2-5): EPEVTQTPSHQVTQMGQEVILRCVPISNHLYFYWYRQILGQKVEFLVSFYNNEISEKSEIFDDQFSVERPDGSNFTLKIRSTKLEDSAMYFCASTPTGETQYFGPGTRLLVL.

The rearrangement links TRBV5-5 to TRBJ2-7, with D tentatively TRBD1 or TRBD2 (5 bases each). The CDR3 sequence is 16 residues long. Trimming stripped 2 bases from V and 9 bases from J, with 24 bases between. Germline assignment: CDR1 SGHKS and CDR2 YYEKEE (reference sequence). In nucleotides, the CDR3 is TGTGCCAGCAGCTTCTCAATCCGGGACGAAGGGTTGGGGCAGTACTTC. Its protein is CASSFSIRDEGLGQYF.

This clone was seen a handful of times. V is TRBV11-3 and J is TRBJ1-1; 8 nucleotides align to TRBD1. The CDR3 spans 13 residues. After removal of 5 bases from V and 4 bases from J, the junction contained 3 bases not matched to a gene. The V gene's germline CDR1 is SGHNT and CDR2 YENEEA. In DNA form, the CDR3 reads TGTGCCAGCAGCAATACAGGGGGCACTGAAGCTTTCTTT. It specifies CASSNTGGTEAFF.

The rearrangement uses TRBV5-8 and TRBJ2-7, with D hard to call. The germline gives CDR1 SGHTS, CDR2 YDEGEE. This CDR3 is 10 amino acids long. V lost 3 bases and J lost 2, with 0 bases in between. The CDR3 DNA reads TGTGCCAGCAGCTCCTACGAGCAGTACTTC. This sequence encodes CASSSYEQYF.